These 24 T cell receptor beta chains came from one sample sequenced in a study of neoadjuvant anti-PD-1 for oral cavity cancer. Repertoires were generated with immunoSEQ multiplex PCR, while TCRdb's copy carries only in-frame clones and drops some. The sample lists 55,000 to 80,000 clones; 65% to 85% were seen once. This material consisted of PBMCs, taken before nivolumab (anti-PD-1) treatment. These receptors came from a person aged 40-85 years with oral cavity squamous cell carcinoma.

This rearrangement joins TRBV28 to TRBJ2-7; 8 bases line up with TRBD1. Trimming took 4 bases from V and 3 from J; bases not matched to a gene: 11. The V gene's germline CDR1 is MDHEN and CDR2 SYDVKM. The CDR3 length is 16 residues. CDR3 in DNA: TGTGCCAGCAGTTCATTGGGAGGACAGGGTGTCTACGAGCAGTACTTC. It yields the protein CASSSLGGQGVYEQYF.

Note on this clone: Within the sample, other DNA sequences also encode this same CDR3. The V call is TRBV7-8, the J call TRBJ1-1, with 7 bases that match TRBD1. CDR1 and CDR2 from the germline V gene are SGHVS and FQNEAQ. V was clipped by 0 bases and J by 4 bases; unmatched bases: 5. CDR3 size: 15 residues. The CDR3 bases are TGTGCCAGCAGCTTAGCGAGACAGGGAGGCACTGAAGCTTTCTTT. This translates into CASSLARQGGTEAFF.

The J gene is TRBJ2-7, the V gene TRBV6-6; D is perhaps TRBD1 (5 bases). The CDR3 runs to 14 residues. The V end was cut by 5 bases, the J end by 2 bases, with 13 bases between. Germline V gene sequence: CDR1 MNHNY, CDR2 SVGAGI (reference sequence). The CDR3, as DNA: TGTGCCAGCAGTCCCCTGGGGCCCACCTACGAGCAGTACTTC. This gives the protein CASSPLGPTYEQYF.

The chain uses TRBV11-2 and TRBJ2-6, with D possibly TRBD1 on 6 matching bases. Germline V CDR1 and CDR2: SGHAT, FQNNGV. The length of the CDR3 is 14 residues. V shed 4 bases and J shed 8 bases, with 12 bases lying between them. CDR3 in DNA: TGTGCCAGCAGCTCTAACAGGGCTACCAACGTCCTGACTTTC. Its translation is CASSSNRATNVLTF.

The chain uses TRBV10-1 and TRBJ2-7, with unresolved D. Germline lookup yields CDR1 WNHNN and CDR2 SYGVQD (reference sequence). This CDR3 has 13 residues. The ends were cut back, 4 bases at V and 5 bases at J, with 12 bases in the middle. CDR3 bases: TGCGCCAGCAGTGCGGCCCAGTCGAACGAGCAGTACTTC. Amino acids: CASSAAQSNEQYF.

This chain joins TRBV5-1 and TRBJ1-1; D is uncertain. Germline CDR1 is SGHRS and CDR2 is YFSETQ. The CDR3 is 13 residues long. V was shortened by 2 bases and J by 3 bases, with 8 bases between the two germline ends. CDR3 residues: CASSLQRDTEAFF. CDR3 in DNA: TGCGCCAGCAGCTTACAGAGGGACACTGAAGCTTTCTTT.

CDR3 in DNA: TGTGCCATCAGAGGACTAGCGGGAGGCCAGGAACCGACCCCCTCTTCCTACGAGCAGTACTTC. This sequence encodes CAIRGLAGGQEPTPSSYEQYF. The gene calls are TRBV10-3 and TRBJ2-7, with 14 bases fitting TRBD2. CDR1 ENHRY and CDR2 SYGVKD come from the germline V gene. V shed 6 bases, J shed 1 base, and the junction held 20 bases outside the gene matches. This CDR3 has 21 amino acids.

V gene TRBV30 combines with J gene TRBJ2-4; D is tentatively TRBD1 or TRBD2 (5 bases each). CDR3 length equals 13 residues. Trimming stripped 4 bases from V and 5 bases from J, with 12 bases between. Germline V gives CDR1 GTSNPN, CDR2 SVGIG (reference sequence). This chain's CDR3 is CAWNSGTENIQYF. The CDR3 DNA reads TGTGCCTGGAATAGTGGGACGGAAAACATTCAGTACTTC.

This clone was detected only a few times. The chain has TRBV7-8 and TRBJ1-3; perhaps TRBD1 as D (5 bases). Trimming removed 5 bases from V and 2 bases from J, with 19 bases in between. CDR3 size: 17 residues. The germline V gene has CDR1 SGHVS and CDR2 FQNEAQ. Here the CDR3 reads CASSTQGLGFTGNTIYF. The DNA of the CDR3 is TGTGCCAGCAGCACCCAGGGCCTTGGCTTCACTGGAAACACCATATATTTT.

The CDR3 protein is CAVRRPRDTEAFF. CDR3 bases: TGTGCCGTCAGGAGGCCCCGGGACACTGAAGCTTTCTTT. The chain links TRBV2 to TRBJ1-1; D is ambiguous. Trimming removed 11 bases from V and 3 bases from J, with 16 bases in between. Germline CDR1 SNHLY, CDR2 FYNNEI. This CDR3 has 13 amino acids. Full variable domain (outside the CDR3, taken from reference TRBV2 and TRBJ1-1): EPEVTQTPSHQVTQMGQEVILRCVPISNHLYFYWYRQILGQKVEFLVSFYNNEISEKSEIFDDQFSVERPDGSNFTLKIRSTKLEDSAMYFCAVRRPRDTEAFFGQGTRLTVV.

This sequence joins TRBV5-1 and TRBJ2-7; a possible D gene is TRBD1 (6 bases). Germline loops: CDR1 SGHRS, CDR2 YFSETQ. The CDR3 runs to 14 residues. V shed 4 bases and J shed 4 bases, with 15 bases lying between them. The CDR3 reads CASSIKQGTYEQYF. The CDR3 DNA reads TGCGCCAGCAGCATAAAACAGGGAACTTACGAGCAGTACTTC. Full variable domain (remainder filled in from reference TRBV5-1 and TRBJ2-7): KAGVTQTPRYLIKTRGQQVTLSCSPISGHRSVSWYQQTPGQGLQFLFEYFSETQRNKGNFPGRFSGRQFSNSRSEMNVSTLELGDSALYLCASSIKQGTYEQYFGPGTRLTVT.

The rearrangement uses TRBV6-5 and TRBJ2-3, with 11 bases matching TRBD1. V trimming: 11 bases; J trimming: 4 bases; junction bases outside the gene matches: 8. Germline CDR1 is MNHEY and CDR2 is SVGAGI. This CDR3 is built from 14 residues. CDR3 in DNA: TGTGCCTCGGGGACAGGGGGGAAGGCAGATACGCAGTATTTT. As protein: CASGTGGKADTQYF.

V is TRBV5-1 and J is TRBJ1-2; 7 bases match TRBD1. Germline CDR1 is SGHRS and CDR2 is YFSETQ. The J segment lost 7 bases and the V segment lost 4 bases, leaving 10 bases of the junction unmatched. This CDR3 contains 14 residues. The CDR3 region is CASSVLTGAPGYTF. CDR3 coding DNA: TGCGCCAGCAGCGTTTTAACAGGGGCTCCTGGCTACACCTTC.

There are a few counts of this clone. The chain links TRBV7-3 to TRBJ2-7; tentatively, D is TRBD2 (5 bases). The V and J ends lost 0 bases and 0 bases respectively, with 6 bases between them. This CDR3 has 14 residues. Germline CDR1 and CDR2: SGHTA and FQGTGA. The CDR3 DNA is TGTGCCAGCAGCTTAACAGGGAGCTCCTACGAGCAGTACTTC. As protein: CASSLTGSSYEQYF.

This clone was seen once. This sequence joins TRBV2 and TRBJ2-1, with 10 bases lining up with TRBD1. Germline CDR1 SNHLY, CDR2 FYNNEI. Trimming took 6 bases from V and 0 from J; bases not matched to a gene: 5. The CDR3 totals 16 residues. CDR3 in amino acids: CASRDRGYSSYNEQFF. CDR3 nucleotides: TGTGCCAGCAGGGACAGGGGGTATAGCTCCTACAATGAGCAGTTCTTC.

This clone turned up a few times. The rearrangement joins TRBV27 to TRBJ2-7; TRBD1 matches at 9 bases. The CDR3 sequence is 15 residues long. V lost 4 bases, J lost 6 bases, and 10 bases stayed unmatched. Germline loops: CDR1 MNHEY, CDR2 SMNVEV (reference sequence). DNA of the CDR3: TGTGCCAGCAGTTCGACCGGGACAGGGTCTCGCGAGCAGTACTTC. Protein sequence: CASSSTGTGSREQYF.

The V and J genes are TRBV21-1 and TRBJ1-2. TRBV21-1 counts as a pseudogene. The CDR3 spans 16 residues. The CDR3 reads CASSYCGHRTNYGYTF. Written as DNA, the CDR3 is TGTGCCAGCAGCTATTGCGGGCACCGAACTAACTATGGCTACACCTTC.

The chain joins TRBV5-4 to TRBJ2-7, with D possibly matching TRBD1 (5 bases). The CDR3 contains 15 residues. CDR1 and CDR2 (germline): SGHNT, YYREEE (reference sequence). Trimming pared 0 bases from V and 2 bases from J, leaving 12 bases between. The CDR3 DNA follows: TGTGCCAGCAGCTTGGCCCCCCAGGGCGCCTACGAGCAGTACTTC. Translation gives CASSLAPQGAYEQYF.

The CDR3 sequence: CASSGTGNTIYF. The CDR3 DNA sequence: TGTGCCAGCAGCGGGACGGGAAACACCATATATTTT. This chain uses TRBV9 with TRBJ1-3; D unresolved. The V and J ends lost 3 bases and 4 bases respectively, with 5 bases between them. Germline-derived CDR1 and CDR2 are SGDLS and YYNGEE. CDR3 length: 12 amino acids.

This clone is a singleton in its sample. The chain carries TRBV27 and TRBJ1-1; tentative D call: TRBD1 (5 bases). The ends were cut back, 3 bases at V and 1 base at J, with 9 bases in the middle. Germline V gene sequence: CDR1 MNHEY, CDR2 SMNVEV (reference sequence). This CDR3 spans 14 amino acids. The CDR3 bases are TGTGCCAGCAGTTTGTTTGGGGGGAACACTGAAGCTTTCTTT. Protein sequence: CASSLFGGNTEAFF.

This clone was picked up a small number of times. This rearrangement joins TRBV27 to TRBJ2-1, with D uncertain. V lost 3 bases and J lost 10, with 19 bases in between. The CDR3 is 15 residues long. Per the germline V gene, CDR1 is MNHEY and CDR2 is SMNVEV (reference sequence). CDR3 sequence reads: CASSFRTARRTEQFF. Written as DNA, the CDR3 is TGTGCCAGCAGTTTCCGAACCGCTCGTCGAACAGAGCAGTTCTTC.

The genes are TRBV10-3 and TRBJ1-4, with no clear D. V gave up 5 bases and J gave up 0 bases, with 13 bases separating them. Germline assignment: CDR1 ENHRY and CDR2 SYGVKD. The CDR3 is 16 residues long. CDR3 loop: CAISTSGGTTNEKLFF. CDR3 DNA: TGTGCCATCAGTACCTCCGGCGGAACAACTAATGAAAAACTGTTTTTT.

The J gene is TRBJ1-1, the V gene TRBV27; unclear D gene. The CDR3 has 13 residues. V lost 5 bases and J 1 base, leaving 8 bases between the germline ends. The germline gives CDR1 MNHEY, CDR2 SMNVEV (reference sequence). In nucleotides, the CDR3 is TGTGCCAGCAGTATAGATTGGAACACTGAAGCTTTCTTT. Translated: CASSIDWNTEAFF.

This chain joins TRBV10-1 and TRBJ2-1; D perhaps matches TRBD1 (6 bases). This CDR3 has 12 amino acids. Germline V gene lookup returns CDR1 WNHNN and CDR2 SYGVQD (reference sequence). The V end lost 5 bases, the J end lost 9 bases, and 11 bases lay between the germline ends. The CDR3 loop is CASSPKGGEQFF. CDR3 nucleotides: TGCGCCAGCAGTCCTAAAGGGGGTGAGCAGTTCTTC.